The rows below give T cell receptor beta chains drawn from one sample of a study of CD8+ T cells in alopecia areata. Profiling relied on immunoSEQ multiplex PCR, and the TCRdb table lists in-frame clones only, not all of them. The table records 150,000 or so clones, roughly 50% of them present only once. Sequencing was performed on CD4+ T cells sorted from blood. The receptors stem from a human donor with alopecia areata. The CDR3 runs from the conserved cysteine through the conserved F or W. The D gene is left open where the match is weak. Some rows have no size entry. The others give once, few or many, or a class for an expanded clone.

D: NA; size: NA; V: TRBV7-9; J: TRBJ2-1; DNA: TGTGCCAGCAGCTCTGCCACGACCGTGTACAATGAGCAGTTCTTC; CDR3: CASSSATTVYNEQFF
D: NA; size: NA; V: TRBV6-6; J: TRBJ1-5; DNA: TGTGCCAGCAGTCACTCTGGGTCTCCGGATCAGCCCCAGCATTTT; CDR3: CASSHSGSPDQPQHF
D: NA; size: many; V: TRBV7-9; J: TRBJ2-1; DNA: TGTGCCAGCAGCCCCCAAGGGAATGAGCAGTTCTTC; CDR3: CASSPQGNEQFF
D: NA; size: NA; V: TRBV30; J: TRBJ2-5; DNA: TGTGCCTGGAGTTCTGGACAAGAGACCCAGTACTTC; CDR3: CAWSSGQETQYF
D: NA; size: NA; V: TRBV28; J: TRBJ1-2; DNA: TGTGCCAGCAGTTTATTGGGGGAACCCACCTTC; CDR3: CASSLLGEPTF
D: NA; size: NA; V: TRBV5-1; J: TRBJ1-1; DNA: TGCGCCAGCAGCTTGGCCCTGGGACCGGTCTCTGAAGCTTTCTTT; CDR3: CASSLALGPVSEAFF
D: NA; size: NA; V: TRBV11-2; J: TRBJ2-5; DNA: TGTGCCAGCAGCTCCCCGAGTGGGGGCGGGAGAGAGACCCAGTACTTC; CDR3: CASSSPSGGGRETQYF
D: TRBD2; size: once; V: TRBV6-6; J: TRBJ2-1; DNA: TGTGCCAGCATTGCCGGTGGGACTAGCGACAATGAGCAGTTCTTC; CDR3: CASIAGGTSDNEQFF
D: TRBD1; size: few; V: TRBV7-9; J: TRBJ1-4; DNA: TGTGCCAGCAGCGAAGACAGGGGAGCTCGTGAAAAACTGTTTTTT; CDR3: CASSEDRGAREKLFF
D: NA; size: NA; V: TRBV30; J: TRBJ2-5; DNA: TGTGCCAAGGGACACCCGCCGGTGGAGACCCAGTACTTC; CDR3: CAKGHPPVETQYF
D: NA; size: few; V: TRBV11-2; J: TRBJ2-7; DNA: TGTGCCAGCAGCTTAGATCTCGGGACTTTCTCCATGTGGTACTTC; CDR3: CASSLDLGTFSMWYF
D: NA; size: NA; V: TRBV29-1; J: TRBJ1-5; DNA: TGCAGCGTAACGGTGGGGGGGAGCAATCAGCCCCAGCATTTT; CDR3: CSVTVGGSNQPQHF
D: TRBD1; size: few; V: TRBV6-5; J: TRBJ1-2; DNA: TGTGCCAGCAGTTACTCTCGGACAGGAGGATCTGGCTACACCTTC; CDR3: CASSYSRTGGSGYTF
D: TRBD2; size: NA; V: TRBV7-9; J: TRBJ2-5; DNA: TGTGCCAGCAGCGGGAGCGGGAGTGAGACCCAGTACTTC; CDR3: CASSGSGSETQYF
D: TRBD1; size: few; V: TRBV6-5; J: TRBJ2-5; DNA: TGTGCCAGCAAAGACAGGGTCGACGAGACCCAGTACTTC; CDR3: CASKDRVDETQYF
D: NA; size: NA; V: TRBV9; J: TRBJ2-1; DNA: TGTGCCAGCAGCGTAGGTCCTAGCGCGCCCCCCAATGAGCAGTTCTTC; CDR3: CASSVGPSAPPNEQFF
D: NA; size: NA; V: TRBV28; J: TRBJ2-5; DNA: TGTGCCAGCAGTATCGGGCCATCCGGGACCCAGTACTTC; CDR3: CASSIGPSGTQYF
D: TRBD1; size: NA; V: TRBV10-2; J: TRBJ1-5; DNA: TGCGCCAGCAGTTCCCACCCCGGGACAGGGGGACCATCGCCCCAGCATTTT; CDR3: CASSSHPGTGGPSPQHF
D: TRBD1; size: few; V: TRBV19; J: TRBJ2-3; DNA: TGTGCCAGCGTCCGGGACAGCAACACAGATACGCAGTATTTT; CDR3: CASVRDSNTDTQYF
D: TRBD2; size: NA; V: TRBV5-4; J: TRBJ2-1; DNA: TGTGCCAGCAGCCGGACTAGCGGGATCCACAATGAGCAGTTCTTC; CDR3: CASSRTSGIHNEQFF
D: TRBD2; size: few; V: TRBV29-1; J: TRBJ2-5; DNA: TGCAGCGTTCGCCCAAGGACTAGCCAAGAGACCCAGTACTTC; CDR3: CSVRPRTSQETQYF
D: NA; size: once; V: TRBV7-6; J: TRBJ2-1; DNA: TGTGCCAGCAGCCCGACAAGGATTTACAATGAGCAGTTCTTC; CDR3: CASSPTRIYNEQFF
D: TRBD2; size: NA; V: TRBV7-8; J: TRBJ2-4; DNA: TGTGCCAGCAGCCCCGCGGGAGACTTAGCCAAAAACATTCAGTACTTC; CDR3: CASSPAGDLAKNIQYF
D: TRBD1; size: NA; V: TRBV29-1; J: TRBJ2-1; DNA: TGCAGCGTTCAAAGCGGACAGGGGGCTGTTGAGCAGTTCTTC; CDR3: CSVQSGQGAVEQFF
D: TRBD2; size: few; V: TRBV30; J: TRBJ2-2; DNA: TGTGCCTGGTCCTCGATAGCGGGCGGGGAGCTGTTTTTT; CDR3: CAWSSIAGGELFF
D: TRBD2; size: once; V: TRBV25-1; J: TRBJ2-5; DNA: TGTGCCAGCAGTCGCGGACTAGCGGGAGGGGGAGAGACCCAGTACTTC; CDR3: CASSRGLAGGGETQYF
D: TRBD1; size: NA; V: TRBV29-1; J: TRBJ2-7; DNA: TGCAGCGTTGTTAGACAGGGGACGGACGGGGCGAGCTACGAGCAGTACTTC; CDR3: CSVVRQGTDGASYEQYF